This T cell receptor (beta chain) was found in a study of blood T cell repertoires in COVID-19. About the research overall: PBMCs, B-cell-depleted T cells, or T cells provided the cDNA or gDNA that made up the material.

The CDR3 has 13 residues. CDR1 and CDR2 (germline): SGHRS, YFSETQ. V was cut by 1 base and J by 2 bases, with 6 bases left in between. A remark on this clone: This sample also contains other DNA sequences that code for the same CDR3.

TCRdb's copy holds only in-frame clones and misses some; the assay was immunoSEQ multiplex PCR. The repertoire holds roughly 86,000 clones, with about nine tenths as singletons. Sample: peripheral blood. This TCR derives from a man aged 45-65 years with active or convalescent COVID-19. The chain employs TRBV5-1 and TRBJ2-5; the D is unclear. As DNA, the CDR3 is TGCGCCAGCAGCTTGAACTTACAAGAGACCCAGTACTTC. It yields the protein CASSLNLQETQYF.